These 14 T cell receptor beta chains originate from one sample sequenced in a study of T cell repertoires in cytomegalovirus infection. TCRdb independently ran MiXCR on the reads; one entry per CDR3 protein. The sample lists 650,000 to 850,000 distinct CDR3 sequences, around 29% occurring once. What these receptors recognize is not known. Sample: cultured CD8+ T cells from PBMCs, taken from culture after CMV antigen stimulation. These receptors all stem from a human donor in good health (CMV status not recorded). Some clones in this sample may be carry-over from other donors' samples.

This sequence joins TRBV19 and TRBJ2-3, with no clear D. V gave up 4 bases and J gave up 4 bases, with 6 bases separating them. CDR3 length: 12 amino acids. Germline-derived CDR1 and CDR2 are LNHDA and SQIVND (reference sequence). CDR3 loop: CASSTLADTQYF. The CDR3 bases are TGTGCCAGTAGTACTCTCGCAGATACGCAGTATTTT.

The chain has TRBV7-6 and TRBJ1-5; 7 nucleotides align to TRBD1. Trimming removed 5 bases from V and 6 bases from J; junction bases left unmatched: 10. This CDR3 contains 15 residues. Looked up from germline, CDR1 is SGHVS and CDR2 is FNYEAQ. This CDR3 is CASSNGQVEGQPQHF. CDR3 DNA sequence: TGTGCCAGCAGCAACGGACAGGTAGAGGGTCAGCCCCAGCATTTT.

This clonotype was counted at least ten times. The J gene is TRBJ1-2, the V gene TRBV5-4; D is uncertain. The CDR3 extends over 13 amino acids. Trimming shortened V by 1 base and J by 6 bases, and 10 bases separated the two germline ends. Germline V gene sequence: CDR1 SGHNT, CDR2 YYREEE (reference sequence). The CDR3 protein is CASSLSSGDGYTF. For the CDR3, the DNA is TGTGCCAGCAGCTTGTCCAGCGGGGATGGCTACACCTTC.

The CDR3 is CAIRTGESNYGYTF. CDR3 coding DNA: TGTGCCATCCGGACAGGCGAAAGTAACTATGGCTACACCTTC. V gene TRBV19 combines with J gene TRBJ1-2, with 7 bases that match TRBD1. This CDR3 contains 14 residues. The V segment lost 10 bases and the J segment 1 base; nucleotides outside the gene matches: 9. Germline assignment: CDR1 LNHDA and CDR2 SQIVND (reference sequence). Full variable domain (remainder filled in from reference TRBV19 and TRBJ1-2): DGGITQSPKYLFRKEGQNVTLSCEQNLNHDAMYWYRQDPGQGLRLIYYSQIVNDFQKGDIAEGYSVSREKKESFPLTVTSAQKNPTAFYLCAIRTGESNYGYTFGSGTRLTVV.

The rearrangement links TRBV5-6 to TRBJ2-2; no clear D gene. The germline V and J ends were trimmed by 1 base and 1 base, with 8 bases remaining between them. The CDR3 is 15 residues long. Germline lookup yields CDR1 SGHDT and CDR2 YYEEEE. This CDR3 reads CASSLRWGNTGELFF. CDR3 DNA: TGTGCCAGCAGCTTGAGGTGGGGGAACACCGGGGAGCTGTTTTTT.

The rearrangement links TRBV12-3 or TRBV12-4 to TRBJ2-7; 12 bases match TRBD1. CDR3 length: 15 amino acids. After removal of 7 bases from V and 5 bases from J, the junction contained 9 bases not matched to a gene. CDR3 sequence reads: CASTKTGTGGNEQYF. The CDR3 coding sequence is TGTGCCAGCACTAAAACTGGGACAGGGGGCAACGAGCAGTACTTC.

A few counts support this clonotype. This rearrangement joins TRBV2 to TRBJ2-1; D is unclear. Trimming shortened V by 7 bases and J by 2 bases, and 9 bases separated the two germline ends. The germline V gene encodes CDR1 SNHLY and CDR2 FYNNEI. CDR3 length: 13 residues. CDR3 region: CASNPSPYNEQFF. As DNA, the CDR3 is TGTGCCAGCAACCCGTCCCCCTACAATGAGCAGTTCTTC.

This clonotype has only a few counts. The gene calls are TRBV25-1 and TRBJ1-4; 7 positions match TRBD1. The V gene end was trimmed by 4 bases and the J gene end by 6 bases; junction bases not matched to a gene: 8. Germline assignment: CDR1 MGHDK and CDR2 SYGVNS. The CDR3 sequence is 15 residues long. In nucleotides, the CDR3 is TGTGCCAGCAGTGGGTCTGGACAGGACGATGAAAAACTGTTTTTT. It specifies CASSGSGQDDEKLFF.

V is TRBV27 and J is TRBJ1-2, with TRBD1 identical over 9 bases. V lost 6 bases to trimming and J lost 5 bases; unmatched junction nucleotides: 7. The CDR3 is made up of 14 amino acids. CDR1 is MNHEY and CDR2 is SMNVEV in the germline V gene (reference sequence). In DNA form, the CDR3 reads TGTGCCAGCAGCCAACGGGACAGGGCGTATGGCTACACCTTC. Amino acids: CASSQRDRAYGYTF.

The CDR3: CASGRLNEQFF. CDR3 coding DNA: TGTGCCAGCGGACGCCTCAATGAGCAGTTCTTC. The chain has TRBV27 and TRBJ2-1; no definite D call. Trimming stripped 8 bases from V and 6 bases from J, with 8 bases between. Germline V CDR1 and CDR2: MNHEY, SMNVEV (reference sequence). The CDR3 sequence is 11 residues long.

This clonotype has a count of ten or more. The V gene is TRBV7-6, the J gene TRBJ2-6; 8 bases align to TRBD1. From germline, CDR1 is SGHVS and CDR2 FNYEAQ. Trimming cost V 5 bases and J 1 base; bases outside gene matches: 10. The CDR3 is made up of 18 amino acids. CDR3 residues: CASSVSTGVASGANVLTF. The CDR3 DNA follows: TGTGCCAGCAGCGTATCGACAGGGGTCGCGTCTGGGGCCAACGTCCTGACTTTC.

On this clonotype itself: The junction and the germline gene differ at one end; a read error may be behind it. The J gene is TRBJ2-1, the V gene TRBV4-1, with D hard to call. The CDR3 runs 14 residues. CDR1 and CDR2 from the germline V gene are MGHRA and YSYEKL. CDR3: CAGSQVLGNNEQFF. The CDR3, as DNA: TGCGCCGGCAGCCAAGTTTTAGGGAACAATGAGCAGTTCTTC.

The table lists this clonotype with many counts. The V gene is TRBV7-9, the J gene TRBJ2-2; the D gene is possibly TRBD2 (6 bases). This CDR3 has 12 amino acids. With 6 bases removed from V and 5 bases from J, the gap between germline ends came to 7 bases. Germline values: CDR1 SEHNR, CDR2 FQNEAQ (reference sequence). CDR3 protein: CASSGGTGELFF. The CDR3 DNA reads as TGTGCCAGCAGTGGAGGGACCGGGGAGCTGTTTTTT.

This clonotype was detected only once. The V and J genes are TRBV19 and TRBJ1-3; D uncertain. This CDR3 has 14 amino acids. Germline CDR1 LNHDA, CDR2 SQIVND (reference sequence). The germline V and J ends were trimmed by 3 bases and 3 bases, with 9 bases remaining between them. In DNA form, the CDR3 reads TGTGCCAGTAGTATGCCCGGGAGTGGAAACACCATATATTTT. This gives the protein CASSMPGSGNTIYF. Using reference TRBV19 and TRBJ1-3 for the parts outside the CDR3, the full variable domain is DGGITQSPKYLFRKEGQNVTLSCEQNLNHDAMYWYRQDPGQGLRLIYYSQIVNDFQKGDIAEGYSVSREKKESFPLTVTSAQKNPTAFYLCASSMPGSGNTIYFGEGSWLTVV.